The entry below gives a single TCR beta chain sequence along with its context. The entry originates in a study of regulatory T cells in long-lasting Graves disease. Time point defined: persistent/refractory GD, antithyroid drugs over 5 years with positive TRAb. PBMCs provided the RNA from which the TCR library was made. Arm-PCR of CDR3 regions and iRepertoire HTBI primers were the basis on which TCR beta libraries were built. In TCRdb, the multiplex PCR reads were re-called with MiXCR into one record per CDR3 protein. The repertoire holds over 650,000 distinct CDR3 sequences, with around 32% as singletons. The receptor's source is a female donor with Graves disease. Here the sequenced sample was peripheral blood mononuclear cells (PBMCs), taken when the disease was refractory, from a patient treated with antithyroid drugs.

This chain's CDR3 is CASSFGTSGFSSYEQYF. In DNA, the CDR3 is TGTGCCAGCAGCTTTGGGACTAGCGGTTTCAGCTCCTACGAGCAGTACTTC. The chain couples TRBV7-2 to TRBJ2-7; 11 bases map to TRBD2. The germline CDR1 and CDR2 sequences are SGHTA and FQGNSA. The trim removed 3 bases at V and 0 bases at J, leaving 7 bases unmatched. The CDR3 is made up of 17 amino acids.